The 22 T cell receptor beta chains below were found in one sample sequenced in a study of cytomegalovirus exposure and HLA in healthy donors. Use of 60 Vbeta and 13 Jbeta primers characterized the PCR. Using immunoSEQ multiplex PCR, the repertoire was profiled, and TCRdb retains in-frame clones only, with some absent. The sample shows about 140,000 clones, around four fifths of them seen only once. Material: PBMCs. The receptor set was obtained from a woman aged 60-75 years in good health and CMV-seropositive.

V and J are TRBV7-2 and TRBJ2-1; no clear D gene. Germline lookup yields CDR1 SGHTA and CDR2 FQGNSA. The CDR3 is 13 amino acids. V lost 5 bases to trimming and J lost 10 bases, with 15 bases between them. The CDR3 reads CASSPRSRVEQFF. The CDR3, as DNA: TGTGCCAGCAGCCCGAGGTCCCGCGTGGAGCAGTTCTTC.

This chain links TRBV11-2 with TRBJ2-3; 8 positions agree with TRBD2. This CDR3 has 15 residues. The germline gives CDR1 SGHAT, CDR2 FQNNGV. The trim removed 2 bases at V and 1 base at J, leaving 2 bases unmatched. This CDR3 reads CASSLSGSRTDTQYF. Written as DNA, the CDR3 is TGTGCCAGCAGCTTAAGCGGGAGCCGCACAGATACGCAGTATTTT.

V gene TRBV10-3 combines with J gene TRBJ1-5; D gene ambiguous. Germline values: CDR1 ENHRY, CDR2 SYGVKD. V was pared by 2 bases and J by 4 bases, with 9 bases between. This CDR3 spans 14 amino acids. In DNA form, the CDR3 reads TGTGCCATCAGTGAGGCCCGGGGAAATCAGCCCCAGCATTTT. The encoded protein is CAISEARGNQPQHF.

V usage is TRBV27 and J usage is TRBJ1-4; TRBD1 aligns across 9 bases. Germline lookup yields CDR1 MNHEY and CDR2 SMNVEV (reference sequence). Germline trimming cut 5 bases from V and 8 bases from J; bases unmatched to any gene: 9. The CDR3 loop spans 15 amino acids. In nucleotides, the CDR3 is TGTGCCAGCAGTACAACACAGGGGGCTTGGGAAAAACTGTTTTTT. Its translation: CASSTTQGAWEKLFF.

The V gene is TRBV6-5, the J gene TRBJ1-2; perhaps TRBD1 as D (5 bases). Germline CDR1 reads MNHEY; CDR2 reads SVGAGI. The CDR3 is 14 residues long. Trimming pared 5 bases from V and 3 bases from J, leaving 13 bases between. The CDR3 is CASSTQGLYYGYTF. The CDR3 DNA reads TGTGCCAGCAGTACTCAGGGTCTGTACTATGGCTACACCTTC.

CDR3 loop: CASSYPGLAGSDEQFF. CDR3 bases: TGTGCCAGCAGTTACCCGGGACTAGCGGGTAGCGATGAGCAGTTCTTC. The rearrangement links TRBV6-5 to TRBJ2-1, with 12 bases aligning to TRBD2. This CDR3 has 16 residues. V dropped 2 bases and J dropped 8; count of bases not matched to a gene: 7. Germline V gives CDR1 MNHEY, CDR2 SVGAGI.

The chain couples TRBV19 to TRBJ2-3, with D possibly being TRBD2 (6 bases). The CDR3 extends over 13 amino acids. V dropped 9 bases and J dropped 4 bases, with 14 bases sitting between them. The V gene's germline CDR1 is LNHDA and CDR2 SQIVND (reference sequence). The CDR3 region has the DNA TGTGCCAGCACGACAGAGCGGGCAGATACGCAGTATTTT. It encodes CASTTERADTQYF. Looking up the rest from reference TRBV19 and TRBJ2-3 gives the full variable domain: DGGITQSPKYLFRKEGQNVTLSCEQNLNHDAMYWYRQDPGQGLRLIYYSQIVNDFQKGDIAEGYSVSREKKESFPLTVTSAQKNPTAFYLCASTTERADTQYFGPGTRLTVL.

This clone was seen a few times. This chain joins TRBV6-6 and TRBJ2-7; possibly TRBD2 for D (6 bases). This CDR3 spans 14 amino acids. Trimming left V 2 bases short and J 5 bases short, with 13 bases between. In germline, CDR1 is MNHNY, CDR2 SVGAGI (reference sequence). This CDR3 reads CASSYGTGEDEQYF. In DNA form, the CDR3 reads TGTGCCAGCAGTTACGGGACGGGAGAGGACGAGCAGTACTTC.

The rearrangement links TRBV7-2 to TRBJ2-2; 11 bases are a match to TRBD1. The CDR3 runs to 15 residues. V dropped 5 bases and J dropped 7; count of bases not matched to a gene: 6. Germline V gene lookup returns CDR1 SGHTA and CDR2 FQGNSA. Written as DNA, the CDR3 is TGTGCCAGCAGCACTAGGACAGGGGGCAGCGGGGAGCTGTTTTTT. Translated, it gives CASSTRTGGSGELFF.

The sample holds a few counts of this clone. The chain uses TRBV10-3 and TRBJ2-6; D remains unclear. Per germline, CDR1 ENHRY and CDR2 SYGVKD. V was clipped by 4 bases and J by 0 bases, with 4 bases between them. The CDR3 has 14 amino acids. DNA for the CDR3: TGTGCCATCAGTGGGAGCTCTGGGGCCAACGTCCTGACTTTC. This encodes CAISGSSGANVLTF.

V and J are TRBV7-3 and TRBJ1-1, with D maybe TRBD1 (5 bases). This CDR3 is built from 16 residues. V lost 2 bases, J lost 1 base, and 14 bases lay in between. Germline V lookup: CDR1 SGHTA, CDR2 FQGTGA. CDR3 DNA sequence: TGTGCCAGCAGCTTACTCCAGGGAATATGGAACACTGAAGCTTTCTTT. Translating it yields CASSLLQGIWNTEAFF.

The chain links TRBV4-2 to TRBJ1-2; D unresolved. The CDR3 runs 14 residues. The V end lost 4 bases, the J end lost 7 bases, and 16 bases lay between the germline ends. Germline CDR1 is LGHNA and CDR2 is YNFKEQ. The CDR3 nucleotides read TGTGCCAGCAGCCCCAGCGGGAGGGCTGGTGGCTACACCTTC. It encodes CASSPSGRAGGYTF.

This chain's CDR3 is CASSSIHGRSTYNEQFF. In DNA form, the CDR3 reads TGCGCCAGCAGCTCCATACACGGGAGGAGCACCTACAATGAGCAGTTCTTC. The V call is TRBV5-1, the J call TRBJ2-1, with TRBD2 identical over 7 bases. The CDR3 covers 17 residues. J was trimmed by 2 bases and V by 3 bases; bases with no gene match: 11. Germline values: CDR1 SGHRS, CDR2 YFSETQ.

The chain uses TRBV2 and TRBJ2-5, with D possibly matching TRBD2 (5 bases). The J call may be wrong; the DNA end is better matched by TRBJ2-7. CDR3 length equals 11 residues. The germline V gene has CDR1 SNHLY and CDR2 FYNNEI. CDR3 sequence: CASNSATEQYF. CDR3 coding DNA: TGTGCCAGCAATAGCGCCACCGAGCAGTACTTC.

This clone occurred once. The genes are TRBV2 and TRBJ1-4; maybe TRBD1 (5 bases). The germline gives CDR1 SNHLY, CDR2 FYNNEI. CDR3 length: 13 amino acids. Trimming left V 7 bases short and J 4 bases short, with 10 bases between. The CDR3 coding sequence is TGTGCCAGCATCGGAGGGGATAATGAAAAACTGTTTTTT. Residues: CASIGGDNEKLFF.

V is TRBV5-1 and J is TRBJ2-1, with 10 bases matching TRBD2. The CDR3 runs to 15 residues. Trimming at V came to 4 bases and at J to 8 bases, leaving 9 bases not matched to a gene. Germline CDR1 is SGHRS and CDR2 is YFSETQ. The CDR3 nucleotides are TGCGCCAGCAGCCCAGCGGGAGGGCCTATCCATGAGCAGTTCTTC. Its protein is CASSPAGGPIHEQFF.

CDR3 coding DNA: TGTGCCAGCAGCTGGGCGGGAGGGGAGAGGGAGACCCAGTACTTC. As protein: CASSWAGGERETQYF. The J gene is TRBJ2-5, the V gene TRBV7-2; 9 positions match TRBD2. Germline-derived CDR1 and CDR2 are SGHTA and FQGNSA. After removal of 4 bases from V and 5 bases from J, the junction contained 8 bases not matched to a gene. There are 15 residues in the CDR3.

The rearrangement joins TRBV10-2 to TRBJ1-1; D call uncertain. Germline assignment: CDR1 WSHSY and CDR2 SAAADI. The CDR3 is made up of 9 amino acids. V lost 10 bases, J lost 5 bases, and 5 bases lay in between. CDR3 protein: CAINTEAFF. The DNA of the CDR3 is TGCGCCATAAATACTGAAGCTTTCTTT.

The V gene is TRBV6-5, the J gene TRBJ2-3, with D perhaps TRBD2 (7 bases). V gave up 6 bases and J gave up 5 bases, with 18 bases separating them. This CDR3 has 15 amino acids. Germline V CDR1 and CDR2: MNHEY, SVGAGI. In DNA, the CDR3 is TGTGCCAGCAGGAAGGCGGGGGCTACCGGAGATACGCAGTATTTT. Translating gives CASRKAGATGDTQYF.

Notes on this clone: The same CDR3 also results from other DNA sequences found in this sample. The chain employs TRBV4-3 and TRBJ2-7, with 11 bases aligning to TRBD2. The CDR3 consists of 15 residues. Per the germline V gene, CDR1 is LGHNA and CDR2 is YSLEER. With V trimmed by 4 bases and J by 1 base, 3 bases remained unmatched. CDR3 coding DNA: TGCGCCAGCAGCCCCGGGACTAGCGGATCCTACGAGCAGTACTTC. Translating gives CASSPGTSGSYEQYF.

The genes are TRBV2 and TRBJ2-5; TRBD2 agrees at 11 bases. Germline V gene data show CDR1 as SNHLY and CDR2 as FYNNEI. After removal of 8 bases from V and 5 bases from J, the junction contained 10 bases not matched to a gene. The CDR3 contains 15 residues. The chain's CDR3 is CASCVAGGPEETQYF. CDR3 bases: TGTGCCAGCTGTGTAGCGGGAGGGCCTGAGGAGACCCAGTACTTC.

The J gene is TRBJ2-5, the V gene TRBV14, with D tentatively TRBD1 (5 bases). The J call is uncertain, as TRBJ2-7 better fits the DNA end. Germline lookup yields CDR1 SGHDN and CDR2 FVKESK. The CDR3 is 13 amino acids. The CDR3 sequence: CASSGAGSYEQYF. In DNA form, the CDR3 reads TGTGCCAGCAGCGGGGCCGGTTCCTACGAGCAGTACTTC.